This T cell receptor (beta chain) emerged from a study of patients and donors after allogeneic stem cell transplantation. TCRdb called the RT-PCR reads again in MiXCR, with one record for every CDR3 protein. The data contain fewer than 30,000 distinct CDR3 sequences, 8% to 10% of them singletons. This clonotype appeared many times. The specimen was blood, either unsorted or a sorted T cell fraction (not recorded which). The sequence came from a human donor who was either an allogeneic HSCT recipient or a stem cell or donor lymphocyte infusion donor (not recorded which). It is not recorded whose cells these are; they may come from a transplant donor.

This chain's CDR3 is CASSLAASGSLGAGELFF. CDR3 DNA: TGTGCCAGCAGCTTAGCGGCTAGCGGGAGTCTCGGGGCCGGGGAGCTGTTTTTT. The chain combines TRBV7-6 with TRBJ2-2; 10 nucleotides match TRBD2. Germline loops: CDR1 SGHVS, CDR2 FNYEAQ. The CDR3 spans 18 residues. The V and J ends lost 0 bases and 6 bases, in that order; junction bases with no gene match: 10.